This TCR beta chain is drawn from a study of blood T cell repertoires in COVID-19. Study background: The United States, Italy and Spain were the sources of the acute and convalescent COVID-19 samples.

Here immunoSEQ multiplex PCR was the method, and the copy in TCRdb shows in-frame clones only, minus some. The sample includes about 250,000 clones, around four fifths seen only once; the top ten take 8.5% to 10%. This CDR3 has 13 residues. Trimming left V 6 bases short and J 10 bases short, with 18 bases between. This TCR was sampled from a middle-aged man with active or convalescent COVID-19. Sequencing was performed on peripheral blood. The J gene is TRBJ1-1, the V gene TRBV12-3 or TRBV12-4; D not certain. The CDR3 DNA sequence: TGTGCCAGCAGCCCAGGACTATACCGAGCAGCTTTCTTT. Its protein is CASSPGLYRAAFF.